Listed below are T cell receptor beta chains from one sample, sequenced in a study of blood T cell repertoires in COVID-19. The protocol was immunoSEQ multiplex PCR, while the TCRdb copy is restricted to in-frame clones and leaves out a portion. Here the sample spans some 190,000 clones, approximately 84% being singletons. Material: PBMCs or T cells enriched from blood (not recorded which). The receptors here all came from a woman in her thirties who had recovered from COVID-19. Both conserved end residues are part of each CDR3. The order of the fields is clone size, D gene, J gene, V gene, CDR3 protein, CDR3 DNA. A D gene is named only where the DNA matches it firmly. The size entry is marked missing in some rows and otherwise reads once, few, many or a size class.

size: NA; D: NA; J: TRBJ1-2; V: TRBV4-1; CDR3: CASSQGRLSYTF; DNA: TGCGCCAGCAGCCAAGGGAGGCTAAGCTACACCTTC
size: NA; D: TRBD1; J: TRBJ2-7; V: TRBV3-1/TRBV3-2; CDR3: CASSPTGSGEQYF; DNA: TGTGCCAGCAGCCCGACAGGGTCGGGGGAGCAGTACTTC
size: few; D: NA; J: TRBJ2-2; V: TRBV21-1; CDR3: CASSNSGNTGELFF; DNA: TGTGCCAGCAGCAATAGCGGGAACACCGGGGAGCTGTTTTTT
size: NA; D: TRBD1; J: TRBJ1-1; V: TRBV5-4; CDR3: CASSDKKGDRRTPLNTEAFF; DNA: TGTGCCAGCAGCGATAAGAAAGGGGACAGGAGGACCCCTCTGAACACTGAAGCTTTCTTT
size: once; D: NA; J: TRBJ2-1; V: TRBV7-2; CDR3: CASSKAGSSYNEQFF; DNA: TGTGCCAGCAGCAAGGCGGGAAGCTCCTACAATGAGCAGTTCTTC
size: NA; D: TRBD1; J: TRBJ1-1; V: TRBV2; CDR3: CASSTGQRFTEAFF; DNA: TGTGCCAGCAGTACGGGACAGCGGTTCACTGAAGCTTTCTTT
size: NA; D: NA; J: TRBJ2-5; V: TRBV21-1; CDR3: CASSKRGTSGGSPQETQYF; DNA: TGTGCCAGCAGCAAAAGAGGGACTAGCGGGGGGTCCCCACAAGAGACCCAGTACTTC
size: NA; D: TRBD2; J: TRBJ2-3; V: TRBV7-6; CDR3: CASSLQRGGDTQYF; DNA: TGTGCCAGCAGCTTACAGCGGGGGGGGGATACGCAGTATTTT
size: few; D: NA; J: TRBJ1-2; V: TRBV5-6; CDR3: CASSLGRADYGYTF; DNA: TGTGCCAGCAGCTTGGGCAGGGCGGACTATGGCTACACCTTC
size: NA; D: NA; J: TRBJ2-3; V: TRBV4-1; CDR3: CASSQEKLSGHTSTDTQYF; DNA: TGCGCCAGCAGCCAAGAGAAACTCTCGGGACACACTAGCACAGATACGCAGTATTTT
size: NA; D: NA; J: TRBJ1-1; V: TRBV10-3; CDR3: CATAVQENTEAFF; DNA: TGTGCCACCGCGGTACAGGAAAACACTGAAGCTTTCTTT
size: NA; D: TRBD1; J: TRBJ2-1; V: TRBV10-1; CDR3: CASSDRGTYNEQFF; DNA: TGCGCCAGCAGTGACAGGGGGACCTACAATGAGCAGTTCTTC
size: NA; D: TRBD2; J: TRBJ2-5; V: TRBV28; CDR3: CASSYRLAGGETQETQYF; DNA: TGTGCCAGCAGTTATCGGCTAGCGGGGGGAGAGACCCAAGAGACCCAGTACTTC
size: NA; D: TRBD2; J: TRBJ2-1; V: TRBV5-1; CDR3: CASSLEPGLAGGRNEQFF; DNA: TGCGCCAGCAGCTTGGAGCCGGGACTAGCGGGGGGGCGGAATGAGCAGTTCTTC
size: NA; D: NA; J: TRBJ2-7; V: TRBV7-8; CDR3: CASSTRGWSPYEQYF; DNA: TGTGCCAGCAGCACCCGGGGGTGGAGTCCCTACGAGCAGTACTTC
size: NA; D: NA; J: TRBJ1-4; V: TRBV5-1; CDR3: CASSRGGAGTNEKLFF; DNA: TGCGCCAGCAGCCGCGGGGGGGCTGGAACTAATGAAAAACTGTTTTTT
size: once; D: TRBD1; J: TRBJ1-5; V: TRBV27; CDR3: CASSDRDRGLNQPQHF; DNA: TGTGCCAGCAGTGACCGGGACAGGGGGCTCAATCAGCCCCAGCATTTT
size: NA; D: NA; J: TRBJ1-5; V: TRBV28; CDR3: CASTGTGFGQPQHF; DNA: TGTGCCAGCACCGGAACAGGGTTCGGTCAGCCCCAGCATTTT
size: NA; D: NA; J: TRBJ2-3; V: TRBV6-5; CDR3: CASSGTFTDTQYF; DNA: TGTGCCAGCAGCGGGACTTTCACAGATACGCAGTATTTT
size: NA; D: NA; J: TRBJ1-5; V: TRBV30; CDR3: CAWSVQGNQPQHF; DNA: TGTGCCTGGAGTGTACAGGGCAATCAGCCCCAGCATTTT
size: NA; D: NA; J: TRBJ2-4; V: TRBV19; CDR3: CASSAGGNIQYF; DNA: TGTGCCAGTAGTGCTGGCGGCAACATTCAGTACTTC
size: few; D: NA; J: TRBJ2-3; V: TRBV2; CDR3: CASSGRRGADTQYF; DNA: TGTGCCAGCAGTGGACGCAGGGGGGCAGATACGCAGTATTTT
size: NA; D: NA; J: TRBJ1-5; V: TRBV19; CDR3: CASTQDGDQPQHF; DNA: TGTGCCAGTACCCAAGACGGGGATCAGCCCCAGCATTTT
size: once; D: TRBD1; J: TRBJ2-7; V: TRBV18; CDR3: CASSPLRDRGYEQYF; DNA: TGTGCCAGCTCACCGCTACGGGACAGGGGATACGAGCAGTACTTC
size: NA; D: NA; J: TRBJ1-5; V: TRBV7-9; CDR3: CASSLAGQHSNQPQHF; DNA: TGTGCCAGCAGCTTAGCGGGGCAGCATAGCAATCAGCCCCAGCATTTT
size: NA; D: TRBD1; J: TRBJ2-7; V: TRBV11-3; CDR3: CASSLTGQGGEQYF; DNA: TGTGCCAGCAGCCTAACGGGACAGGGGGGCGAGCAGTACTTC